This is a list of T cell receptor beta chains from one sample in a study of shared clonotypes between healthy human individuals. Profiling relied on immunoSEQ multiplex PCR, and the TCRdb table lists in-frame clones only, not all of them. The data contain some 1 million clones, 65% to 75% of them singletons. The sample was memory CD4+ T cells sorted from blood. These receptors all stem from a man younger than 35 in good health. CDR3s include the opening cysteine and the closing phenylalanine or tryptophan. A D gene is named only where the DNA matches it firmly. The size of a clone is reported for some rows only, either as once, few or many, or as a class for expanded clones.

clone_size,v_call,d_call,j_call,cdr3_aa,cdr3_nt
.,TRBV5-6,.,TRBJ1-1,CASSLGRVNTEAFF,TGTGCCAGCAGCTTGGGACGGGTGAACACTGAAGCTTTCTTT
.,TRBV4-2,.,TRBJ1-3,CASSQDLTVGNTIYF,TGTGCCAGCAGCCAAGATCTTACGGTGGGAAACACCATATATTTT
.,TRBV18,.,TRBJ2-7,CASSLDRSSSEQYF,TGTGCCAGCTCACTCGACAGGAGCTCCTCCGAGCAGTACTTC
.,TRBV9,TRBD1,TRBJ2-1,CASSSRDRIHNEQFF,TGTGCCAGCAGCTCCCGGGACAGAATACACAATGAGCAGTTCTTC
.,TRBV7-2,.,TRBJ2-7,CASSLPPTEQYF,TGTGCCAGCAGCTTACCCCCTACAGAGCAGTACTTC
.,TRBV27,TRBD2,TRBJ2-7,CASIRLAATYEQYF,TGTGCCAGCATCAGACTAGCGGCTACCTACGAGCAGTACTTC
.,TRBV30,TRBD2,TRBJ2-1,CAWSGTSGILNEQFF,TGTGCCTGGAGCGGGACTAGCGGGATCCTAAATGAGCAGTTCTTC
.,TRBV6-4,TRBD2,TRBJ2-3,CASSETSGSRSDTQYF,TGTGCCAGCAGCGAGACTAGCGGGAGTAGATCAGATACGCAGTATTTT
once,TRBV29-1,TRBD1,TRBJ2-2,CSAQQGAQPGELFF,TGCAGCGCCCAACAGGGGGCCCAGCCCGGGGAGCTGTTTTTT
.,TRBV14,TRBD2,TRBJ2-1,CASSQLAGGPGEQFF,TGTGCCAGCAGCCAACTAGCGGGGGGGCCCGGTGAGCAGTTCTTC
.,TRBV28,.,TRBJ1-1,CASSSQGKGSTEAFF,TGTGCCAGCAGTTCCCAGGGGAAGGGGAGCACTGAAGCTTTCTTT
.,TRBV11-2,.,TRBJ2-5,CASGPGLETQYF,TGTGCCAGCGGGCCGGGCCTGGAGACCCAGTACTTC
.,TRBV4-3,.,TRBJ2-3,CASSQIVHTDTQYF,TGCGCCAGCAGCCAGATAGTGCACACAGATACGCAGTATTTT
.,TRBV30,.,TRBJ1-3,CAWSEWGYGNTIYF,TGTGCCTGGAGTGAATGGGGGTACGGAAACACCATATATTTT
.,TRBV12-5,.,TRBJ2-3,CASGQGGFPTDTQYF,TGTGCTAGTGGCCAAGGGGGGTTCCCCACAGATACGCAGTATTTT
.,TRBV7-2,TRBD1,TRBJ1-2,CASSSPRQGANYGYTF,TGTGCCAGCAGCTCCCCCCGACAGGGGGCTAACTATGGCTACACCTTC
.,TRBV19,.,TRBJ2-3,CASRDKISTDTQYF,TGTGCCAGTAGGGACAAAATTTCCACAGATACGCAGTATTTT
.,TRBV19,.,TRBJ2-3,CASGPTYTDTQYF,TGTGCCTCTGGTCCCACCTACACAGATACGCAGTATTTT
.,TRBV4-3,.,TRBJ2-1,CASSRIGGKSYNEQFF,TGCGCCAGCAGCCGGATCGGAGGGAAGTCCTACAATGAGCAGTTCTTC
few,TRBV19,.,TRBJ1-3,CASSSDSRSNTIYF,TGTGCCAGTAGCAGCGACAGCCGCTCAAACACCATATATTTT
.,TRBV5-1,.,TRBJ1-3,CASSLEGGRGNTIYF,TGCGCCAGCAGCTTGGAAGGAGGCCGGGGAAACACCATATATTTT
few,TRBV5-6,TRBD1,TRBJ2-3,CASSYGSRDRADTQYF,TGTGCCAGCAGCTATGGGTCCCGGGACAGGGCGGATACGCAGTATTTT
.,TRBV5-8,.,TRBJ1-1,CASSLNSEAFF,TGTGCCAGCAGCTTGAACTCTGAAGCTTTCTTT
.,TRBV5-1,TRBD1,TRBJ2-6,CASRALGTGEAGANVLTF,TGCGCCAGCAGGGCCTTAGGGACAGGGGAGGCTGGGGCCAACGTCCTGACTTTC
.,TRBV18,TRBD2,TRBJ2-3,CASSSSRTSGSVGGDTQYF,TGTGCCAGCTCAAGCTCGCGGACTAGCGGGAGCGTGGGTGGAGATACGCAGTATTTT
.,TRBV4-1,TRBD1,TRBJ1-2,CASRRTGPEDYGYTF,TGCGCCAGCAGACGGACAGGGCCGGAGGACTATGGCTACACCTTC
.,TRBV11-2,.,TRBJ2-5,CASSLIIRGPRQTQYF,TGTGCCAGCAGCTTAATCATCCGGGGCCCTCGCCAGACCCAGTACTTC
.,TRBV18,TRBD2,TRBJ2-7,CASSPLAGARYEQYF,TGTGCCAGCTCACCCCTAGCGGGAGCCCGCTACGAGCAGTACTTC
.,TRBV10-3,.,TRBJ2-1,CAISQGVTYNEQFF,TGTGCCATCAGCCAAGGGGTGACCTACAATGAGCAGTTCTTC
.,TRBV11-2,.,TRBJ1-6,CASSPIPNSPLHF,TGTGCCAGCAGCCCCATACCGAATTCACCCCTCCACTTT
few,TRBV5-6,TRBD1,TRBJ1-2,CASSPGQPYGYTF,TGTGCCAGCAGCCCGGGACAGCCCTATGGCTACACCTTC
.,TRBV7-2,.,TRBJ2-1,CASSPGWVSYNEQFF,TGTGCCAGCAGTCCAGGGTGGGTCTCCTACAATGAGCAGTTCTTC
few,TRBV2,.,TRBJ1-3,CASSPNVLGNTIYF,TGTGCCAGCTCCCCTAATGTACTAGGAAACACCATATATTTT
.,TRBV10-3,.,TRBJ1-2,CAISEGEAYGYTF,TGTGCCATCAGTGAGGGTGAGGCCTATGGCTACACCTTC
.,TRBV5-4,TRBD2,TRBJ2-5,CASSHLLAGTETQYF,TGTGCCAGCAGCCACCTCTTAGCGGGGACAGAGACCCAGTACTTC
.,TRBV5-1,.,TRBJ2-1,CASSFQGGTSSLNEQFF,TGCGCCAGCAGCTTCCAGGGGGGGACTAGTTCCCTCAATGAGCAGTTCTTC
.,TRBV10-3,.,TRBJ2-7,CAISESGTPTYEQYF,TGTGCCATCAGTGAGTCGGGGACACCAACCTACGAGCAGTACTTC
few,TRBV15,.,TRBJ1-4,CATSRGSQEKLFF,TGTGCCACCAGCAGAGGGTCGCAGGAAAAACTGTTTTTT
.,TRBV10-3,TRBD2,TRBJ2-1,CAISEPAGGPRNEQFF,TGTGCCATCAGTGAGCCTGCGGGGGGACCCCGTAATGAGCAGTTCTTC
few,TRBV10-3,.,TRBJ1-1,CAISAINTEAFF,TGTGCCATCAGTGCCATCAACACTGAAGCTTTCTTT
.,TRBV7-6,.,TRBJ2-7,CASSPRGTYEQYF,TGTGCCAGCAGCCCGAGGGGAACCTACGAGCAGTACTTC
.,TRBV5-4,TRBD1,TRBJ1-1,CASSSQRTGTTEAFF,TGTGCCAGCAGCTCTCAGCGGACAGGAACCACTGAAGCTTTCTTT
.,TRBV12-5,.,TRBJ2-7,CASGGEKGDEQYF,TGTGCTAGTGGGGGTGAAAAGGGAGACGAGCAGTACTTC
.,TRBV19,TRBD1,TRBJ2-7,CASSIAGTGLYEQYF,TGTGCCAGTAGTATCGCCGGGACAGGGCTCTACGAGCAGTACTTC
.,TRBV5-1,TRBD2,TRBJ2-2,CASSLEMGGAGELFF,TGCGCCAGCAGCTTGGAGATGGGAGGGGCCGGGGAGCTGTTTTTT
.,TRBV7-9,.,TRBJ2-5,CASSLEQQETQYF,TGTGCCAGCAGCTTAGAGCAGCAAGAGACCCAGTACTTC
.,TRBV5-1,.,TRBJ2-7,CASSLKVHYEQYF,TGCGCCAGCAGCTTAAAAGTCCACTACGAGCAGTACTTC
few,TRBV29-1,TRBD1,TRBJ1-2,CSVSPGQGLAGYTF,TGCAGCGTATCTCCGGGACAGGGTTTAGCTGGCTACACCTTC
.,TRBV10-1,.,TRBJ2-2,CASRSGTGELFF,TGCGCCAGCAGGTCCGGCACCGGGGAGCTGTTTTTT
.,TRBV7-9,.,TRBJ2-3,CASSLAYGSTDTQYF,TGTGCCAGCAGCTTAGCTTACGGGAGCACAGATACGCAGTATTTT
once,TRBV10-3,.,TRBJ2-7,CAISEDRGQNEQYF,TGTGCCATCAGTGAGGACCGTGGGCAGAACGAGCAGTACTTC
.,TRBV6-5,.,TRBJ2-7,CASSYSRQSSYEQYF,TGTGCCAGCAGTTATTCTCGACAGAGCTCCTACGAGCAGTACTTC
.,TRBV30,TRBD1,TRBJ2-2,CAWRKNRGTGELFF,TGTGCCTGGAGGAAGAACAGGGGTACCGGGGAGCTGTTTTTT
.,TRBV7-7,TRBD2,TRBJ2-5,CASSLEGGGTQYF,TGTGCTAGCAGCTTAGAGGGCGGGGGGACCCAGTACTTC
.,TRBV7-9,.,TRBJ1-2,CASNLPGVNYGYTF,TGTGCCAGCAACCTCCCAGGGGTGAACTATGGCTACACCTTC
.,TRBV5-1,.,TRBJ1-3,CASSLGRGSGNTIYF,TGCGCCAGCAGCTTGGGTAGGGGGTCTGGAAACACCATATATTTT
few,TRBV19,.,TRBJ1-2,CASSPDGPYGYTF,TGTGCCAGTAGTCCCGACGGACCCTATGGCTACACCTTC
.,TRBV5-1,TRBD2,TRBJ2-2,CASSLTSGRANTGELFF,TGCGCCAGCAGCTTGACTAGCGGGAGAGCGAACACCGGGGAGCTGTTTTTT
.,TRBV27,.,TRBJ1-1,CASSLYRGTEAFF,TGTGCCAGCAGTTTATATCGGGGCACTGAAGCTTTCTTT
.,TRBV6-6,TRBD1,TRBJ1-1,CASRTGDTEAFF,TGTGCCAGCAGGACAGGGGACACTGAAGCTTTCTTT